This TCR beta chain was sequenced during a study of blood T cell repertoires in COVID-19 (dated by TCRdb to 2020 to 2022). About the study as a whole: Samples from collaborators originated in the United States, Italy and Spain and spanned both the acute and convalescent phases of COVID-19. The prospective study material was composed of cDNA or gDNA derived from T cells, B-cell-depleted T cells, or PBMCs. Deeply sampled blood TCRbeta repertoires from subjects exposed to, actively infected with, or recovered from COVID-19 were included in the dataset. A freely available public database, intended as a resource for researchers studying the immune response to SARS-CoV-2, is where the repertoires were released. Samples were obtained from the ongoing ImmuneRACE study (first 160 participants) and from about 1,300 subjects provided by 6 global collaborators. Nearly every sample came with metadata listing a de-identified subject ID, COVID-19 status, age in years and sex. Where HLA class I and class II types were available, the types were taken from metadata supplied by the sample provider, not from assay-based typing.

Each collaborating institution followed its own protocols to collect whole blood in K2EDTA tubes. For TCRbeta analysis, collaborators shipped samples in one of three forms: frozen whole blood, isolated PBMCs, or DNA extracted from either of those sample types. The study at large found these results: How much clinical and demographic metadata was included differed by source and by participant, and the metadata was provided uncurated.

Regarding this clone: Its antigen specificity is not known. Qualities for individual bases were not recorded, and no much larger clone is one base off.

TCRbeta CDR3 regions were amplified from genomic DNA by means of the immunoSEQ Assay, a bias-controlled multiplex PCR. Turning to the authors' computational methods: The number of nucleated cells in each sample was estimated from the amplification of reference gene primers within the assay. Sequence reads were collapsed and filtered to measure the absolute abundance of every unique TCRbeta CDR3 rearrangement. For each sample, productive Simpson clonality was calculated by taking the square root of Simpson's diversity index across productive rearrangements. TCRdb retrieved this table from immuneACCESS and kept in-frame rearrangements only. Not all clones are present; in checked studies, unresolved V genes account for under half, and no reason is known for the remainder. V, J and clone size are those of that table, while D and trimming were read from the DNA. Across this sample there are about 21,000 clones, with roughly four fifths seen only once. The biggest ten clones account for 5% to 7% of the sample.

Cut back by 0 bases and 8 bases, the V and J ends lie 10 bases apart. Taken from cysteine to phenylalanine, the CDR3 has 13 residues. Only CDR3 DNA is held: 39 bases, read in frame from base 1. Sequences LGHNA (CDR1) and YNFKEQ (CDR2) are obtained from the germline V gene. The TCR comes from a human donor in a cohort sampled during active COVID-19. Sequencing input: peripheral blood. The chain uses TRBV4-2 and TRBJ1-2, with the D gene not confidently named. The DNA sequence is as follows: TGTGCCAGCAGCCAAGAGGCGCGCGGCGGCTACACCTTC. Its product reads: CASSQEARGGYTF.